This TCR beta chain was recorded in a study of Graves' ophthalmopathy and Graves' hyperthyroidism (dated by TCRdb to 2016 to 2018). General notes on the study: Hyperthyroidism was considered stable if no progression to ophthalmopathy occurred within 18 months of follow-up. The study used TCR beta repertoire signatures to distinguish Graves' ophthalmopathy from Graves' hyperthyroidism and to predict progression to ophthalmopathy. In total, 135 blood samples were TCR-sequenced: 40 to 45 ophthalmopathy, some 75 hyperthyroidism and some 17 hyperthyroidism-to-ophthalmopathy patients. To explore V-J signatures that distinguish ophthalmopathy from hyperthyroidism, a discovery set of 95 to 100 patients was enrolled, made up of around 40 with ophthalmopathy and around 60 with stable hyperthyroidism. An independent validation cohort comprised 18 hyperthyroidism patients and 15 to 17 patients who later progressed from hyperthyroidism to ophthalmopathy. T-cell repertoires of thyroid tissue and blood were compared in six or seven hyperthyroidism patients. Following sampling, methimazole starting at 30 mg daily was administered to hyperthyroidism patients, and high-dose intravenous methylprednisolone was administered to ophthalmopathy patients. On the study overall, not on this receptor specifically: Among expanded thyroid clonotypes with frequency above 0.001, most also showed up in blood, which suggests that blood repertoires may reflect the thyroid immune response. In cross-validation, the 13-signature model distinguished ophthalmopathy from stable hyperthyroidism with approximately 85% sensitivity and 81% to 83% specificity, and in the test set the corresponding values were about 80% and 75%. Sample size was not statistically predetermined, and group allocation was not concealed from the investigators. In validation, the model predicted ophthalmopathy progression with over 60% sensitivity and less than 80% specificity; roughly eleven predicted patients were CT-confirmed with GO in a median of around 6 months.

Hyperthyroidism patients were newly diagnosed, were aged 18 to 65 years, and had a disease duration under 2 months. Patients with other autoimmune diseases, uncontrolled infections, pregnancy or lactation were excluded. Clinical symptoms, serum thyroxine, TRAb, thyroid ultrasound and orbital computed tomography formed the basis of the diagnosis. Total RNA was extracted using Trizol reagent, and RNA quality was checked on an Agilent 2100 Bioanalyzer. This clonotype occurred once. This clone's antigen is unknown. Per-base qualities were not stored, and no clone one base away is much larger. One read alone provides weak support. TCR beta CDR3 regions were amplified from RNA transcripts for repertoire sequencing. HTBI primers and the Qiagen OneStep RT-PCR kit were used in a first-round RT-PCR, which was followed by a second-round multiplex PCR, size selection and purification. Sequencing of the libraries was carried out on an Illumina HiSeq2000 in paired-end mode with 100 bp reads. The original methods were these. Reads were processed with SOAPnuke, discarding reads with adapters, uncalled bases, mean Phred below 15, or no exact constant-primer or identifier match. High-quality paired reads were merged with COPE v1.2.5. Each unique nucleotide sequence was defined as a clonotype, and clonotypes were aligned to IMGT TRB V, D and J references with MiTCR v1.1. Analysis was restricted to V-J combinations with a frequency above 0.0001, which covered about 99% of repertoires. A TCR clonal expansion and chaos score per V-J combination was defined as the ratio of F50 clonal expansion to chaos observed in the TCRdist matrix. Features were reduced by Welch's t-statistics and random forest to roughly 14 V-J combinations, which fed a naive Bayes classifier. The Morisita-Horn index was used to measure how similar the thyroid and blood repertoires were. TCRdb reanalyzed the raw reads on its own, using fastp at Q25 for trimming and MiXCR for clone calling, and kept in-frame beta chains. Identical CDR3 protein sequences are pooled into one entry, listed with their most common genes and DNA. The V and J calls reflect TCRdb's pipeline rather than the authors' work. This sample holds around 1,000,000 distinct CDR3 sequences; 35% to 40% were observed only once. Around 10% of the sample comes from the top ten.

The source material was peripheral blood or thyroid tissue (not recorded which). The sequence was obtained from an adult man with Graves' hyperthyroidism.

The bases are TGTGCCAGCAGTGAATATGGGCCCCGGGAGACCCAGTACTTC. Its translation is CASSEYGPRETQYF. This chain is built from TRBV25-1 and TRBJ2-5; no D gene call is confident. The CDR3 starts with the cysteine, ends with the phenylalanine, and has 14 residues. Only CDR3 DNA remains: 42 bases, in frame from the first base. CDR1 is given as MGHDK and CDR2 as SYGVNS, both from the germline V gene. V lost 0 bases and J lost 5 bases; the stretch between them is 10 bases long.